This entry describes one T cell receptor beta chain. Clones were read by immunoSEQ multiplex PCR, and TCRdb kept only the in-frame ones, dropping some. Of 100,000 to 150,000 clones in the sample, under 95% were seen once. The data are from a study of T cell responses to AZD1222 COVID-19 vaccine. The CDR3 runs 13 residues. Germline V CDR1 and CDR2: LNHDA, SQIVND (reference sequence). V was clipped by 5 bases and J by 1 base, with 6 bases between them. Material: peripheral blood, obtained 28 days after the second AZD1222 dose. This TCR derives from an adult who received the AZD1222 COVID-19 vaccine. The chain joins TRBV19 to TRBJ2-4, with D possibly TRBD1 on 6 matching bases. CDR3 in amino acids: CASSQGAKNIQYF. The CDR3 DNA reads TGTGCCAGTAGTCAGGGGGCCAAAAACATTCAGTACTTC.